The rows below give T cell receptor beta chains drawn from one sample of a study of shared clonotypes between healthy human individuals. Libraries were prepared by immunoSEQ multiplex PCR; TCRdb keeps only in-frame clonotypes and omits some of them. The data show 2 million to 3 million clones, 93% seen once. The specimen sequenced was naive CD4+ T cells from PBMCs. All receptors come from a young man in good health. Some clones in this sample may be carry-over from other donors' samples. Each CDR3 is given with its conserved first and last residue. A D gene is named only where the DNA matches it firmly. Some rows have no size entry. The others give once, few or many, or a class for an expanded clone.

v_gene	abundance	j_gene	d_gene	CDR3nt	CDR3aa
TRBV15	-	TRBJ1-5	-	TGTGCCACCAGCAGAGAGGCAGGGCAGCCCCAGCATTTT	CATSREAGQPQHF
TRBV18	once	TRBJ2-1	-	TGTGCCAGCTCACCAAGTGGGGGGACAGAGTTCGGGGAGCAGTTCTTC	CASSPSGGTEFGEQFF
TRBV10-3	-	TRBJ2-3	TRBD2	TGTGCCATCCAGCGGGAAGGGGCAGATACGCAGTATTTT	CAIQREGADTQYF
TRBV5-1	-	TRBJ1-5	TRBD1	TGCGCCAGCAGCTTGGATGGGACAGGGTGGGGTCAGCCCCAGCATTTT	CASSLDGTGWGQPQHF
TRBV4-2	-	TRBJ1-2	-	TGTGCCAGCAGCCAAGATATCCGCAGGGACCCCAGCGGCTACACCTTC	CASSQDIRRDPSGYTF
TRBV28	once	TRBJ1-3	-	TGTGCCAGCACCCCGTCCGCTTCTGGAAACACCATATATTTT	CASTPSASGNTIYF
TRBV9	once	TRBJ2-3	TRBD1	TGTGCCAGCGCCAACCACGGGACAGCCTATAGCACAGATACGCAGTATTTT	CASANHGTAYSTDTQYF
TRBV19	-	TRBJ2-7	-	TGTGCCAGTAGTATACAATGGACACCGTCCTACGAGCAGTACTTC	CASSIQWTPSYEQYF
TRBV7-2	-	TRBJ1-3	-	TGTGCCAGCAGCCTTAGTCGGGACCCTGGAAACACCATATATTTT	CASSLSRDPGNTIYF
TRBV28	-	TRBJ1-5	-	TGTGCCAGCAGTCGGCAGTTTAGAGGCAATCAGCCCCAGCATTTT	CASSRQFRGNQPQHF
TRBV6-5	-	TRBJ1-2	-	TGTGCCAGCAGTACTTGGCGCTACACCTTC	CASSTWRYTF
TRBV15	-	TRBJ2-1	-	TGTGCCACCAGGGTAGGGTTGGGAGAGGGCTCCTACAATGAGCAGTTCTTC	CATRVGLGEGSYNEQFF
TRBV7-3	once	TRBJ2-2	TRBD2	TGTGCCAGCAGCTCCTCTAGCGGATACACCGGGGAGCTGTTTTTT	CASSSSSGYTGELFF
TRBV30	-	TRBJ2-5	TRBD2	TGTGCCTGGAGTGTACCTGGGCCCGGGAGGGAGACCCAGTACTTC	CAWSVPGPGRETQYF
TRBV6-5	-	TRBJ1-2	-	TGTGCCACCGGCGCGGGACCAAACTATGGCTACACCTTC	CATGAGPNYGYTF
TRBV18	-	TRBJ1-3	-	TGTGCCAGCTCGGCGACAGCGAACAGAAACACCATATATTTT	CASSATANRNTIYF
TRBV29-1	-	TRBJ2-2	TRBD2	TGCAGCGTTGCTTCCAGCGGGAAGACCGGGGAGCTGTTTTTT	CSVASSGKTGELFF
TRBV7-9	-	TRBJ2-7	-	TGTGCCAGCAGCTTAGTCCAGGGTAGCTCCTACGAGCAGTACTTC	CASSLVQGSSYEQYF
TRBV7-3	-	TRBJ2-1	-	TGTGCCAGCAGCCCCCCGAATGGGGGAGGGGGCGAGCAGTTCTTC	CASSPPNGGGGEQFF
TRBV7-9	-	TRBJ1-1	-	TGTGCCAGCAGCTTAGGGCAGGCTGAAGCTTTCTTT	CASSLGQAEAFF
TRBV7-3	once	TRBJ2-7	-	TGTGCCAGCAGCTTGGTTCCCGAGGGGATCAAGCAGTACTTC	CASSLVPEGIKQYF
TRBV10-1	-	TRBJ1-5	-	TGCGCCAGCAGTGAAGGGGGGACTCAGCCCCAGCATTTT	CASSEGGTQPQHF
TRBV5-4	-	TRBJ1-2	-	TGTGCCAGCAGCTTGGCTTCCGGACAGTCGTCTAACTATGGCTACACCTTC	CASSLASGQSSNYGYTF
TRBV5-1	-	TRBJ2-1	-	TGCGCCAGCAGGCCAGCGGGCGGGATGGATGAGCAGTTCTTC	CASRPAGGMDEQFF
TRBV9	-	TRBJ2-7	-	TGTGCCAGCAGCGCTGGGACTTATGCCTACGAGCAGTACTTC	CASSAGTYAYEQYF
TRBV18	-	TRBJ2-2	-	TGTGCCAGCTCACCAACACAGACAAACACCGGGGAGCTGTTTTTT	CASSPTQTNTGELFF
TRBV5-1	once	TRBJ1-4	TRBD1	TGCGCCAGCAGCTTGGCGGCAGGGGGCGCGGAAAAACTGTTTTTT	CASSLAAGGAEKLFF
TRBV27	-	TRBJ2-1	TRBD2	TGTGCCAGCACCCCCTTAGCGGGAGGGCGGGACAATGAGCAGTTCTTC	CASTPLAGGRDNEQFF
TRBV5-1	-	TRBJ2-4	-	TGCGCCAGCAGCGGCCTCCAGGGGAGGGAAAACATTCAGTACTTC	CASSGLQGRENIQYF
TRBV18	-	TRBJ1-3	-	TGTGCCAGCTCACCACTGGACTCTCACTCTGGAAACACCATATATTTT	CASSPLDSHSGNTIYF
TRBV5-6	few	TRBJ1-1	-	TGTGCCAGCAGCATGGCAGACAGAAACACTGAAGCTTTCTTT	CASSMADRNTEAFF
TRBV29-1	-	TRBJ1-3	-	TGCAGCGTAAGAGGAGGAGAAACTGGAAACACCATATATTTT	CSVRGGETGNTIYF
TRBV2	-	TRBJ1-6	TRBD1	TGTGCCAGCACCGCACAGGGGCGGAATTCACCCCTCCACTTT	CASTAQGRNSPLHF
TRBV6-5	once	TRBJ2-1	TRBD2	TGTGCCAGCAGTCGTAGCGGGAGCGGCAATGAGCAGTTCTTC	CASSRSGSGNEQFF
TRBV5-5	-	TRBJ2-7	TRBD2	TGTGCCAGCAGCGCCGGGACTAGCGGTCCCTATGTACGGTACTTC	CASSAGTSGPYVRYF
TRBV5-1	-	TRBJ1-3	TRBD1	TGCGCCAGCAGCGAGGGACAGGGAGACACCATATATTTT	CASSEGQGDTIYF
TRBV19	-	TRBJ1-1	TRBD1	TGTGCCAGTAGTCCGCAGGGGGTCACTGAAGCTTTCTTT	CASSPQGVTEAFF
TRBV27	once	TRBJ1-5	-	TGTGCCAGCAGTTTCACGGGTGGTAGGGCCCCTAATCAGCCCCAGCATTTT	CASSFTGGRAPNQPQHF
TRBV6-1	once	TRBJ2-7	TRBD1	TGTGCCTCTCGGGGACAGGGTATCTACGAGCAGTACTTC	CASRGQGIYEQYF
TRBV7-9	-	TRBJ2-7	TRBD1	TGTGCCAGCAGCTTTAGGCCGGGACAGAGAACGGGCGAGCAGTACTTC	CASSFRPGQRTGEQYF
TRBV14	-	TRBJ2-7	-	TGTGCCAGCAGCCGTGGGAGCTCCGAGCAGTACTTC	CASSRGSSEQYF
TRBV7-9	-	TRBJ1-1	-	TGTGCCAGCAGCCCCGTGGGGGCCGACACTGAAGCTTTCTTT	CASSPVGADTEAFF
TRBV5-1	once	TRBJ2-7	TRBD1	TGCGCCAGCAGCCTCCTGGTGACAGGGGGCTACGAGCAGTACTTC	CASSLLVTGGYEQYF
TRBV7-2	-	TRBJ1-1	-	TGTGCCAGCAGCCTAGCGGGGGTCAGGGGGAACACTGAAGCTTTCTTT	CASSLAGVRGNTEAFF
TRBV5-6	once	TRBJ2-6	TRBD1	TGTGCCAGCAGCCCTTCCGGGACAGGGATCCCTGGGGCCAACGTCCTGACTTTC	CASSPSGTGIPGANVLTF
TRBV5-4	once	TRBJ1-2	TRBD1	TGTGCCAGCAGCTTGAGGACAGGGGAGGTGGCTGGCTACACCTTC	CASSLRTGEVAGYTF
TRBV18	few	TRBJ1-2	-	TGTGCCAGCTCACCCTATGAGGGGCTATTGGAGGGCTACACCTTC	CASSPYEGLLEGYTF
TRBV10-1	-	TRBJ1-5	TRBD1	TGCGCCAGCACCCAGGAGGGGGCAGGGGCCACTAGCAATCAGCCCCAGCATTTT	CASTQEGAGATSNQPQHF
TRBV5-1	-	TRBJ2-7	TRBD2	TGCGCCAGCAGCCGGGCCGGGACTAGCGACCCCTACGAGCAGTACTTC	CASSRAGTSDPYEQYF
TRBV6-1	-	TRBJ2-3	-	TGTGCCAGCAGGAGCTTGGAGGGCATCCCAGATACGCAGTATTTT	CASRSLEGIPDTQYF
TRBV30	-	TRBJ2-3	TRBD2	TGTGCCTGGAGGGGGGCCAATACCGCGGGGGGCCCGACAGATACGCAGTATTTT	CAWRGANTAGGPTDTQYF
TRBV5-1	-	TRBJ2-1	-	TGCGCCAGCAGTTTGGAATCTGGATATGAGCAGTTCTTC	CASSLESGYEQFF